Presented here are 27 T cell receptor beta chains from one specimen sequenced in a study of blood T cell repertoires in COVID-19. This table comes from immunoSEQ multiplex PCR, and its TCRdb copy is limited to in-frame clones, with some not included. The table shows roughly 120,000 clones, with 85% occurring only once. Material: peripheral blood. These TCRs come from a human donor in a cohort sampled during active COVID-19.

V usage is TRBV9 and J usage is TRBJ2-2, with 8 nucleotides matching TRBD2. The trim removed 2 bases at V and 2 bases at J, leaving 2 bases unmatched. The CDR3 runs 15 residues. Per germline, CDR1 SGDLS and CDR2 YYNGEE. The CDR3 spells CASSVVAGNTGELFF. CDR3 sequence (DNA): TGTGCCAGCAGCGTTGTAGCGGGAAACACCGGGGAGCTGTTTTTT.

The gene calls are TRBV3-1 (or the pseudogene TRBV3-2) and TRBJ1-2; D is unresolved. Trimming stripped 4 bases from V and 4 bases from J, with 13 bases between. This CDR3 has 14 residues. Per the germline V gene, CDR1 is LGHDT and CDR2 is YNNKEL (reference sequence). The CDR3 nucleotides read TGTGCCAGCAGCCCGGACGGGATCGTCTATGGCTACACCTTC. Residues: CASSPDGIVYGYTF.

In its sample, this clone was seen a few times. This rearrangement joins TRBV7-8 to TRBJ1-2, with TRBD1 matching 7 bases. Unmatched junction bases numbered 13, after V lost 6 bases and J lost 0 bases. Germline V gene lookup returns CDR1 SGHVS and CDR2 FQNEAQ. The CDR3 is 17 amino acids. The chain's CDR3 is CASRPGTATVSNYGYTF. DNA for the CDR3: TGTGCCAGCAGACCCGGGACAGCGACAGTCTCTAACTATGGCTACACCTTC.

The chain recombines TRBV6-5 with TRBJ1-1; 8 nucleotides match TRBD1. This CDR3 is 13 amino acids long. Germline lookup yields CDR1 MNHEY and CDR2 SVGAGI. V lost 4 bases, J lost 8 bases, and 6 bases stayed unmatched. The CDR3 bases are TGTGCCAGCAGTTCCCGGACAGGGAGGGAAGCTTTCTTT. This codes for CASSSRTGREAFF.

This clone showed up just once. The V gene is TRBV19, the J gene TRBJ1-6; TRBD1 matches at 8 bases. The CDR3 loop spans 14 amino acids. The V gene's germline CDR1 is LNHDA and CDR2 SQIVND (reference sequence). Trimming cost V 7 bases and J 8 bases; bases outside gene matches: 7. The CDR3 spells CASNIQGADSPLHF. The CDR3 region has the DNA TGTGCCAGTAACATCCAGGGGGCGGATTCACCCCTCCACTTT.

This clone was found a few times. The chain combines TRBV19 with TRBJ1-5; 9 bases are shared with TRBD1. J was trimmed by 1 base and V by 4 bases; bases with no gene match: 8. Per germline, CDR1 LNHDA and CDR2 SQIVND (reference sequence). The CDR3 length is 17 residues. Here the CDR3 reads CASSKGQGRSSNQPQHF. The CDR3 DNA is TGTGCCAGTAGTAAAGGACAGGGGCGGTCGAGCAATCAGCCCCAGCATTTT.

The rearrangement joins TRBV6-4 to TRBJ2-1; 9 bases fit TRBD1. The CDR3 is 15 residues long. The germline gives CDR1 MRHNA, CDR2 SNTAGT. V gave up 5 bases and J gave up 4 bases; unmatched junction bases: 6. The CDR3 nucleotides are TGTGCCAGCAGTACGGGACAGGGTTCATACAATGAGCAGTTCTTC. It codes for CASSTGQGSYNEQFF.

The rearrangement links TRBV7-2 to TRBJ2-1, with TRBD1 identical over 8 bases. The V gene end was trimmed by 1 base and the J gene end by 8 bases; junction bases not matched to a gene: 7. The CDR3 runs to 15 residues. Germline assignment: CDR1 SGHTA and CDR2 FQGNSA. CDR3 amino acids: CASSLDGQGIDEQFF. CDR3 sequence (DNA): TGTGCCAGCAGCTTAGATGGACAGGGAATTGATGAGCAGTTCTTC.

The sample holds one count of this clone. The chain uses TRBV11-2 and TRBJ1-6; maybe TRBD1 (6 bases). The length of the CDR3 is 14 residues. Germline V gene lookup returns CDR1 SGHAT and CDR2 FQNNGV. Trimming pared 5 bases from V and 13 bases from J, leaving 18 bases between. The CDR3 sequence is CASSQDSAKRPLHF. As DNA, the CDR3 is TGTGCCAGCAGCCAGGACAGCGCTAAGCGTCCCCTCCACTTT.

A single count supports this clone. The gene calls are TRBV5-4 and TRBJ1-1; D is perhaps TRBD1 (6 bases). The CDR3 length is 16 residues. V gave up 4 bases and J gave up 5 bases, with 21 bases separating them. CDR1 is SGHNT and CDR2 is YYREEE in the germline V gene (reference sequence). The CDR3 is CASSTSGGKGSTEAFF. As DNA, the CDR3 is TGTGCCAGCAGCACCTCGGGGGGCAAGGGATCGACTGAAGCTTTCTTT. The full variable domain, in which reference TRBV5-4 and TRBJ1-1 provide the parts outside the CDR3, is ETGVTQSPTHLIKTRGQQVTLRCSSQSGHNTVSWYQQALGQGPQFIFQYYREEENGRGNFPPRFSGLQFPNYSSELNVNALELDDSALYLCASSTSGGKGSTEAFFGQGTRLTVV.

The CDR3 loop is CSAGDTYEQYF. CDR3 nucleotide sequence: TGCAGTGCGGGTGACACCTACGAGCAGTACTTC. This chain links TRBV20-1 with TRBJ2-7; D remains unclear. V dropped 6 bases and J dropped 2 bases, with 8 bases sitting between them. Looked up from germline, CDR1 is DFQATT and CDR2 is SNEGSKA (reference sequence). The CDR3 is 11 residues long.

This clone was observed a single time. The chain combines TRBV29-1 with TRBJ2-1; TRBD1 might be the D (6 bases). The CDR3 runs to 12 residues. The germline V and J ends were trimmed by 6 bases and 6 bases, with 12 bases remaining between them. In germline, CDR1 is SQVTM, CDR2 ANQGSEA. CDR3 in amino acids: CSVYRVTNEQFF. DNA for the CDR3: TGCAGCGTCTACAGGGTTACCAATGAGCAGTTCTTC.

The CDR3: CASSEARQGVEQFF. CDR3 DNA sequence: TGTGCCAGCAGTGAAGCGCGACAGGGAGTTGAGCAGTTCTTC. The chain joins TRBV6-1 to TRBJ2-1; the match to TRBD1 covers 7 bases. Looked up from germline, CDR1 is MNHNS and CDR2 is SASEGT. The CDR3 covers 14 residues. V gave up 0 bases and J gave up 9 bases; unmatched junction bases: 5.

The chain joins TRBV5-8 to TRBJ2-7, with TRBD2 matching 7 bases. This CDR3 has 16 residues. Germline CDR1 and CDR2: SGHTS and YDEGEE. Trimming took 4 bases from V and 2 from J; bases not matched to a gene: 12. Here the CDR3 reads CASSHPGTTPPYEQYF. The CDR3 DNA reads TGTGCCAGCAGCCACCCGGGGACTACGCCACCCTACGAGCAGTACTTC.

This chain connects TRBV5-1 to TRBJ1-1, with 8 bases identical to TRBD1. Germline lookup yields CDR1 SGHRS and CDR2 YFSETQ. Germline trimming cut 3 bases from V and 5 bases from J; bases unmatched to any gene: 3. This CDR3 has 13 residues. CDR3 nucleotides: TGCGCCAGCAGCTCGGACAGGGCTACTGAAGCTTTCTTT. The encoded protein is CASSSDRATEAFF. Variable domain in full (rest from reference TRBV5-1 and TRBJ1-1): KAGVTQTPRYLIKTRGQQVTLSCSPISGHRSVSWYQQTPGQGLQFLFEYFSETQRNKGNFPGRFSGRQFSNSRSEMNVSTLELGDSALYLCASSSDRATEAFFGQGTRLTVV.

The V call is TRBV30, the J call TRBJ2-4; D may be TRBD2 (7 bases). The V gene lost 2 bases and the J gene lost 4 bases, with 12 bases spanning the gap. The germline gives CDR1 GTSNPN, CDR2 SVGIG (reference sequence). This CDR3 is 14 amino acids long. CDR3 sequence (DNA): TGTGCCTGGAGTCAGAGCGGGACAAAAAACATTCAGTACTTC. Translation gives CAWSQSGTKNIQYF.

The chain joins TRBV6-2 or TRBV6-3 to TRBJ1-2, with TRBD1 matching 11 bases. V trimming: 5 bases; J trimming: 3 bases; junction bases outside the gene matches: 5. Per germline, CDR1 MNHEY and CDR2 SVGEGT. The CDR3 spans 15 residues. This chain's CDR3 is CASSGSGQGDYGYTF. The CDR3 nucleotides read TGTGCCAGCAGTGGATCGGGACAGGGGGACTATGGCTACACCTTC.

The chain couples TRBV7-9 to TRBJ2-7, with 8 positions matching TRBD1. Trimming removed 5 bases from V and 6 bases from J; junction bases left unmatched: 9. This CDR3 is built from 14 residues. The V gene's germline CDR1 is SEHNR and CDR2 FQNEAQ (reference sequence). The chain's CDR3 is CASSPDRAVSEQYF. CDR3 coding DNA: TGTGCCAGCAGCCCGGACAGGGCAGTCTCCGAGCAGTACTTC.

This clone was seen more than once but under ten times. The chain has TRBV25-1 and TRBJ2-2; TRBD1 agrees at 8 bases. The V segment lost 1 base and the J segment 5 bases; nucleotides outside the gene matches: 6. Germline CDR1 MGHDK, CDR2 SYGVNS. The CDR3 consists of 16 residues. The CDR3 loop reads CASSESDRERTGELFF. The CDR3 bases are TGTGCCAGCAGTGAATCGGACAGGGAGCGGACCGGGGAGCTGTTTTTT.

V gene TRBV7-2 combines with J gene TRBJ1-1; 7 bases map to TRBD1. The V and J ends lost 5 bases and 2 bases, in that order; junction bases with no gene match: 5. This CDR3 is 14 amino acids long. CDR1 and CDR2 (germline): SGHTA, FQGNSA. CDR3 nucleotide sequence: TGTGCCAGCAGCCGCGGGACAGTCAACACTGAAGCTTTCTTT. It encodes CASSRGTVNTEAFF.

The chain is built from TRBV3-1 (or the pseudogene TRBV3-2) and TRBJ1-4; weak D call: TRBD1 (5 bases). The CDR3 is made up of 14 amino acids. Trimming removed 4 bases at V and 10 bases at J, with 16 bases between. Germline loops: CDR1 LGHDT, CDR2 YNNKEL (reference sequence). The CDR3 region has the DNA TGTGCCAGCAGCCGGGGGGAGGAGGGGAGAAAACTGTTTTTT. This sequence encodes CASSRGEEGRKLFF.

CDR3 in amino acids: CASSPTDRVTGELFF. The CDR3 DNA is TGTGCCAGCAGTCCAACCGACAGGGTCACCGGGGAGCTGTTTTTT. The J gene is TRBJ2-2, the V gene TRBV6-6; 7 nucleotides match TRBD1. CDR1 MNHNY and CDR2 SVGAGI come from the germline V gene (reference sequence). The CDR3 is made up of 15 amino acids. V lost 5 bases, J lost 4 bases, and 7 bases stayed unmatched.

The chain combines TRBV29-1 with TRBJ2-5; weak D call: TRBD1 (6 bases). The V end was cut by 6 bases, the J end by 1 base, with 15 bases between. The CDR3 is 14 residues long. Germline assignment: CDR1 SQVTM and CDR2 ANQGSEA. The CDR3 here is CSVRDGQLQETQYF. CDR3 bases: TGCAGCGTCCGAGATGGACAGCTCCAAGAGACCCAGTACTTC.

V is TRBV2 and J is TRBJ2-1; D ambiguous. Deletions cut 0 bases from V and 5 bases from J, with 20 bases between. The germline CDR1 and CDR2 sequences are SNHLY and FYNNEI. CDR3 length: 18 residues. CDR3 sequence: CASSEAVARLEPHNEQFF. Written as DNA, the CDR3 is TGTGCCAGCAGTGAAGCAGTGGCGAGGCTAGAACCTCACAATGAGCAGTTCTTC.

This chain links TRBV7-2 with TRBJ1-5; TRBD1 might be the D (5 bases). CDR3 length: 16 amino acids. Germline V lookup: CDR1 SGHTA, CDR2 FQGNSA. V shed 0 bases and J shed 6 bases, with 15 bases lying between them. The CDR3 loop reads CASSLADSRFSQPQHF. Here the CDR3 DNA reads TGTGCCAGCAGCTTAGCTGACAGTAGGTTTAGTCAGCCCCAGCATTTT.

V usage is TRBV18 and J usage is TRBJ1-1; D gene ambiguous. Germline CDR1 and CDR2: KGHSH and LQKENI. V lost 3 bases, J lost 0 bases, and 8 bases lay in between. The CDR3 length is 14 residues. CDR3 coding DNA: TGTGCCAGCTCACCGGCCCATTTGAACACTGAAGCTTTCTTT. Protein product: CASSPAHLNTEAFF.

This chain joins TRBV19 and TRBJ2-6, with TRBD1 identical over 10 bases. Germline assignment: CDR1 LNHDA and CDR2 SQIVND (reference sequence). CDR3 length: 15 amino acids. The ends lost 5 bases at V and 4 bases at J; junction bases unmatched: 2. CDR3 sequence: CASSDRGPGANVLTF. In DNA, the CDR3 is TGTGCCAGTAGTGACAGGGGGCCAGGGGCCAACGTCCTGACTTTC.